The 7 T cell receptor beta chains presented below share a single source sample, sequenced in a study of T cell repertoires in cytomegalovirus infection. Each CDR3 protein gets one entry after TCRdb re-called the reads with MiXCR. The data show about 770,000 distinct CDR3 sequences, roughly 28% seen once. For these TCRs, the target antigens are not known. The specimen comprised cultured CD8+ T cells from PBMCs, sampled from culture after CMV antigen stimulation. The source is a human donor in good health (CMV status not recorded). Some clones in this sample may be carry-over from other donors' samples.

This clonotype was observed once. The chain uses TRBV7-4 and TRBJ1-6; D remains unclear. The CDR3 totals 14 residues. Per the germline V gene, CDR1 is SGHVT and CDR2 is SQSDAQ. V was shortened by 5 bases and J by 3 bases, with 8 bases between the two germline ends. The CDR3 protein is CASSRTDYNSPLHF. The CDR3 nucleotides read TGTGCCAGCAGCCGCACCGACTATAATTCACCCCTCCACTTT. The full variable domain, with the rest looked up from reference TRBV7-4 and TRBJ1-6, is GAGVSQSPRYKVAKRGRDVALRCDSISGHVTLYWYRQTLGQGSEVLTYSQSDAQRDKSGRPSGRFSAERPERSVSTLKIQRTEQGDSAVYLCASSRTDYNSPLHFGNGTRLTVT.

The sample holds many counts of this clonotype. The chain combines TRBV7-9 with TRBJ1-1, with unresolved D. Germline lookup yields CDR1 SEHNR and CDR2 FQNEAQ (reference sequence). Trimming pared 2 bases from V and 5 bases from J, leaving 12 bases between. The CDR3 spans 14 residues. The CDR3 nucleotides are TGTGCCAGCAGCTTAACGGCGGCTGGGACTGAAGCTTTCTTT. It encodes CASSLTAAGTEAFF.

This CDR3 is CASSFRQENTGELFF. The CDR3 bases are TGTGCCAGCAGTTTTAGGCAGGAGAACACCGGGGAGCTGTTTTTT. J is TRBJ2-2 and V is TRBV27; D remains ambiguous. The length of the CDR3 is 15 residues. CDR1 is MNHEY and CDR2 is SMNVEV in the germline V gene (reference sequence). The germline V and J ends were trimmed by 3 bases and 1 base, with 9 bases remaining between them.

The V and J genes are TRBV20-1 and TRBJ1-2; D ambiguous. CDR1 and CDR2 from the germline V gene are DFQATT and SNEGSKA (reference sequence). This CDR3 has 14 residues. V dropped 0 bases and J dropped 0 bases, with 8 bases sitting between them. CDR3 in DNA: TGCAGTGCTAGAGATGACGGAACTAACTATGGCTACACCTTC. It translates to CSARDDGTNYGYTF.

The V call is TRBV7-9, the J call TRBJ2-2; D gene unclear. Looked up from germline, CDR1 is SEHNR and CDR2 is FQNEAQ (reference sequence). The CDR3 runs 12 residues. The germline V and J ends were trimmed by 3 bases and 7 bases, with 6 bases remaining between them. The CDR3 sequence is CASSFHIGELFF. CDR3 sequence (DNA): TGTGCCAGCAGCTTCCATATCGGGGAGCTGTTTTTT.

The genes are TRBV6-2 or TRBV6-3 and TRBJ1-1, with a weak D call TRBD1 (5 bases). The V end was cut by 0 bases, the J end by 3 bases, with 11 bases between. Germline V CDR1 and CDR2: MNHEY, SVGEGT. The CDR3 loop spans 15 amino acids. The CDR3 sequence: CASSYSQGWDTEAFF. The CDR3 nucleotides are TGTGCCAGCAGTTACTCTCAGGGTTGGGACACTGAAGCTTTCTTT.

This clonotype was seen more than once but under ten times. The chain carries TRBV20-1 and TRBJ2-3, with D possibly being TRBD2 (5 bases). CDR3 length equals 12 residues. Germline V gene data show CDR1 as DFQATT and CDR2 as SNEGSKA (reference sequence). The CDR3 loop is CSPGLLTDTQYF. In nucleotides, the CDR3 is TGCAGCCCTGGACTGCTCACAGATACGCAGTATTTT.